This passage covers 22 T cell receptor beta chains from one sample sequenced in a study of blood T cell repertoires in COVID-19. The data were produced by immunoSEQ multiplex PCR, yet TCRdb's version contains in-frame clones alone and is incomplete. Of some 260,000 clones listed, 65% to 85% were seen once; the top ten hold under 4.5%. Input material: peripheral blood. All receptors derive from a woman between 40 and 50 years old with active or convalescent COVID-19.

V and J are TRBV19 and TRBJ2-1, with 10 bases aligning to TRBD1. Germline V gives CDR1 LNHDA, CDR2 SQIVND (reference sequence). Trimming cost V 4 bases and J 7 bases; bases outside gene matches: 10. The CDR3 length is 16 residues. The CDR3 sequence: CASSTGFGTGVNEQFF. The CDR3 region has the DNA TGTGCCAGTAGTACAGGATTTGGGACAGGGGTAAATGAGCAGTTCTTC.

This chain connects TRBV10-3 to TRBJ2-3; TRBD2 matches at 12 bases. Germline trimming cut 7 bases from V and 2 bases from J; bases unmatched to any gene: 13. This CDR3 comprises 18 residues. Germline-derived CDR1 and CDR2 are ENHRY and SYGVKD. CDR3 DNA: TGTGCCATCAAATCCGGACGGACTAGCGGGGAATCCACAGATACGCAGTATTTT. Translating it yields CAIKSGRTSGESTDTQYF.

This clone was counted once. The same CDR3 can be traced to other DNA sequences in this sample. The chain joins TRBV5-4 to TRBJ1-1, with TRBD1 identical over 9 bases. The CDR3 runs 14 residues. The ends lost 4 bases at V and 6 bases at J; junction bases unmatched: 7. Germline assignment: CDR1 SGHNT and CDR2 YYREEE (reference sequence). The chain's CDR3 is CASSPPDRGPEAFF. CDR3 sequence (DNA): TGTGCCAGCAGCCCACCGGACAGGGGCCCTGAAGCTTTCTTT.

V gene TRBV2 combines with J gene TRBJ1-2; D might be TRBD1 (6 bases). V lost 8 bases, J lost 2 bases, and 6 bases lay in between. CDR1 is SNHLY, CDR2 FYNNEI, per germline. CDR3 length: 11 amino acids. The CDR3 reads CASGQNYGYTF. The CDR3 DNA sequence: TGTGCCAGCGGACAGAACTATGGCTACACCTTC.

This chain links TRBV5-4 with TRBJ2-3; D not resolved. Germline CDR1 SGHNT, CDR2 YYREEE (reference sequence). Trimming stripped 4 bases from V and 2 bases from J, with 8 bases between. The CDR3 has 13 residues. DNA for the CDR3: TGTGCCAGCAGCCCCTCCGTCACAGATACGCAGTATTTT. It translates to CASSPSVTDTQYF.

The CDR3 spells CASQNGGLAGELFF. CDR3 in DNA: TGTGCCAGCCAAAACGGGGGGCTGGCCGGGGAGCTGTTTTTT. The rearrangement uses TRBV6-5 and TRBJ2-2; TRBD2 is a possible D gene (7 bases). The germline gives CDR1 MNHEY, CDR2 SVGAGI. This CDR3 comprises 14 residues. The ends were cut back, 8 bases at V and 6 bases at J, with 16 bases in the middle.

Here the CDR3 reads CASSIAEQGAGRETQYF. DNA of the CDR3: TGTGCCAGTAGTATAGCAGAGCAGGGGGCTGGAAGAGAGACCCAGTACTTC. V and J are TRBV19 and TRBJ2-5; 8 positions agree with TRBD1. V dropped 1 base and J dropped 4; count of bases not matched to a gene: 11. Germline CDR1 LNHDA, CDR2 SQIVND (reference sequence). This CDR3 contains 17 residues.

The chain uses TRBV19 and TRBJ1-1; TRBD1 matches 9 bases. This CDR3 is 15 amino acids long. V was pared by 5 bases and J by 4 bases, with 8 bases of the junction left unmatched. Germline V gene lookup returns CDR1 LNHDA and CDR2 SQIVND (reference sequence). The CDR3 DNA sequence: TGTGCCAGTAGTGCCCGGGACAGGGAGAGCACTGAAGCTTTCTTT. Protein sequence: CASSARDRESTEAFF.

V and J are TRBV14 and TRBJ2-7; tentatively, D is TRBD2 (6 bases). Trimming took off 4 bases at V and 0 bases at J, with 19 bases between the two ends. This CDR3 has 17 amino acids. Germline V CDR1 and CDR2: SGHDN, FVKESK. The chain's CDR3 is CASSPVPGWGDSYEQYF. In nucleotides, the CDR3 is TGTGCCAGCAGCCCCGTTCCAGGCTGGGGGGACTCCTACGAGCAGTACTTC.

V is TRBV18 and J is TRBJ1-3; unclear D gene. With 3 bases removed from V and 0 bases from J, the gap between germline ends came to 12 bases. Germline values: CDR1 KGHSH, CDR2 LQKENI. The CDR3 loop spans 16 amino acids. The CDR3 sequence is CASSPGENPSGNTIYF. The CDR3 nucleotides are TGTGCCAGCTCACCGGGAGAGAACCCCTCTGGAAACACCATATATTTT.

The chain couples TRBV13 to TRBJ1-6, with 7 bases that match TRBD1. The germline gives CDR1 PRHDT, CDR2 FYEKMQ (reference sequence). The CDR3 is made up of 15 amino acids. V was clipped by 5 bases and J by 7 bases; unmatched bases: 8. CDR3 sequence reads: CASSATGTENSPLHF. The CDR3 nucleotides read TGTGCCAGCAGCGCTACCGGGACAGAAAATTCACCCCTCCACTTT.

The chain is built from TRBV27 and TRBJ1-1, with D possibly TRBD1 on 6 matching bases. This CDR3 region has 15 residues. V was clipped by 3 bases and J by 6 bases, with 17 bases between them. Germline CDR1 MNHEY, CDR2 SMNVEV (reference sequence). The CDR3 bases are TGTGCCAGCAGTTTTCGGGGGGCGCGACAAGCTGAAGCTTTCTTT. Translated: CASSFRGARQAEAFF.

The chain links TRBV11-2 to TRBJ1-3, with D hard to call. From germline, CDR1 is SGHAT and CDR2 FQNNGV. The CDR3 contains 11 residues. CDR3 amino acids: CASGYGNTIYF. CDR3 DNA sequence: TGTGCGTCGGGGTATGGAAACACCATATATTTT.

The CDR3 nucleotides are TGCGCCAGCAGTATGACTGCGTACGAGCAGTACTTC. Amino acids: CASSMTAYEQYF. This rearrangement joins TRBV10-2 to TRBJ2-7, with D uncertain. V lost 5 bases to trimming and J lost 4 bases, with 9 bases between them. Germline V gene data show CDR1 as WSHSY and CDR2 as SAAADI. The CDR3 has 12 residues.

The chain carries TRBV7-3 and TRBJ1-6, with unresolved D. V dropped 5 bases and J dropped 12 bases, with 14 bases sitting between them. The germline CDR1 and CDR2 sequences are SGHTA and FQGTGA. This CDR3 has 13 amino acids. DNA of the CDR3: TGTGCCAGCAGCCCCCAAGGAGGTGTACCCCTCCACTTT. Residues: CASSPQGGVPLHF.

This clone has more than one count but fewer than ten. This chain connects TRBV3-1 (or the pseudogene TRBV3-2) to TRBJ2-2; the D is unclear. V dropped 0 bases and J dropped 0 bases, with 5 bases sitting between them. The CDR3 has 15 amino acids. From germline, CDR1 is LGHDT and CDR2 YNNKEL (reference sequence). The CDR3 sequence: CASSQDSANTGELFF. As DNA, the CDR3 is TGTGCCAGCAGCCAAGACAGCGCGAACACCGGGGAGCTGTTTTTT.

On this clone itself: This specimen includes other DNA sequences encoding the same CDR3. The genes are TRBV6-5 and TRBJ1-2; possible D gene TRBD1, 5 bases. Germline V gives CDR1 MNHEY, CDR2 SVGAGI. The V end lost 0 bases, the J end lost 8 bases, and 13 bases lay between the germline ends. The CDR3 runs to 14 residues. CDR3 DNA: TGTGCCAGCAGTTACTCGACGGGGGAGAACGGCTACACCTTC. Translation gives CASSYSTGENGYTF.

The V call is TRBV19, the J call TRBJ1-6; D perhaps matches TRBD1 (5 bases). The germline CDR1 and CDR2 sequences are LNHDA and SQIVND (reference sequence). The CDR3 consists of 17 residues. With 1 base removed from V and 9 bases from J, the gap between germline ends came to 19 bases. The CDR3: CASSIVGLVIGGSPLHF. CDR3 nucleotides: TGTGCCAGTAGTATAGTGGGGCTGGTCATCGGGGGTTCACCCCTCCACTTT.

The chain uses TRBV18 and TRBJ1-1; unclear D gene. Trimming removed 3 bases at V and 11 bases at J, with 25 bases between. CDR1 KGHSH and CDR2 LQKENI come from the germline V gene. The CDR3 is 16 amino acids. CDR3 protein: CASSPSFESSSRLAFF. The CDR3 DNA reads TGTGCCAGCTCACCGAGTTTTGAGTCGTCTTCCCGATTGGCTTTCTTT.

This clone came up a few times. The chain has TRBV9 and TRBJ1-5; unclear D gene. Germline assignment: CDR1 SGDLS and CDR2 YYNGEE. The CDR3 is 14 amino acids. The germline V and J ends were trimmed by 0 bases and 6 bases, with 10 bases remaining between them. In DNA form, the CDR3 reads TGTGCCAGCAGCGTAGATCGAGCTATTCAGCCCCAGCATTTT. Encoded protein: CASSVDRAIQPQHF.

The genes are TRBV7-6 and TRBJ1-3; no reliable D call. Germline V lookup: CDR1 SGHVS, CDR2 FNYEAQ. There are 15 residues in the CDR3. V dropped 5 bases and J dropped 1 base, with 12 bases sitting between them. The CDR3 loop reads CASSEGPGSGNTIYF. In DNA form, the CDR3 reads TGTGCCAGCAGCGAGGGCCCCGGTTCTGGAAACACCATATATTTT.

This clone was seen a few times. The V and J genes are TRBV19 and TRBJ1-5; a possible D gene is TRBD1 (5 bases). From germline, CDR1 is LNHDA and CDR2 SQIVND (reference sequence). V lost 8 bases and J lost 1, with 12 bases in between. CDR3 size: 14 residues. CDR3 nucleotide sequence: TGTGCCAGTGCTGCGACAGCAAGCAATCAGCCCCAGCATTTT. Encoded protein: CASAATASNQPQHF.